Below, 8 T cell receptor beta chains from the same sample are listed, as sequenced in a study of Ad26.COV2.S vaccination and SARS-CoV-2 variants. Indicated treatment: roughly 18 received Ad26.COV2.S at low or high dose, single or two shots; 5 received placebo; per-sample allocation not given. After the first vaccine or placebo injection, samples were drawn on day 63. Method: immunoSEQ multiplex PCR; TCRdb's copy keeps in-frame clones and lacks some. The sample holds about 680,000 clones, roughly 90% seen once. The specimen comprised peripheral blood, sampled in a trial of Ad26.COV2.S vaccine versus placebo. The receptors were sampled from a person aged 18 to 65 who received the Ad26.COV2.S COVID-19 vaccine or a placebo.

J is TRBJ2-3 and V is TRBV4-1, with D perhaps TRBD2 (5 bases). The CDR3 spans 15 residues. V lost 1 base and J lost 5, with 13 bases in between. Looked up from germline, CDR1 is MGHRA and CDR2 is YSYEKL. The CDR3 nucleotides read TGCGCCAGCAGCCAAGTAGGACGGGGTCTAGATACGCAGTATTTT. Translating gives CASSQVGRGLDTQYF.

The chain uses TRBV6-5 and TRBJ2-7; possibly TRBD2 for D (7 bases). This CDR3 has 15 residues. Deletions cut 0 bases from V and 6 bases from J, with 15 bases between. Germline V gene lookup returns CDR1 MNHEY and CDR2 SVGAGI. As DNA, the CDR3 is TGTGCCAGCAGTTACTCGAAGGGGGGGACATCCGAGCAGTACTTC. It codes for CASSYSKGGTSEQYF.

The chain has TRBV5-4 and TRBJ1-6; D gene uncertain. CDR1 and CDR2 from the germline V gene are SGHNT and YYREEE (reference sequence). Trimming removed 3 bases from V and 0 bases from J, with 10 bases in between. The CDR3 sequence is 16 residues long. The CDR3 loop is CASSSRPLSYNSPLHF. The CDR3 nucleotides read TGTGCCAGCAGCTCCCGACCACTCTCCTATAATTCACCCCTCCACTTT.

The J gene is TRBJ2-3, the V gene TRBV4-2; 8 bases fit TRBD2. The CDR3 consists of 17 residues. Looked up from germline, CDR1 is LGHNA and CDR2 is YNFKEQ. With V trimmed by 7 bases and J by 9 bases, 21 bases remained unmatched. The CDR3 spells CASKASGRDTIGRTQYF. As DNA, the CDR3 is TGTGCCAGCAAGGCTAGCGGGCGGGACACCATCGGGAGGACGCAGTATTTT.

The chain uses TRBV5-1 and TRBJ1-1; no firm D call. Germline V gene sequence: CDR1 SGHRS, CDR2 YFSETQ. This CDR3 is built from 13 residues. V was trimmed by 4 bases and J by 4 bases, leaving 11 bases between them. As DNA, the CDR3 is TGCGCCAGCAGCCCGGATATGACCACTGAAGCTTTCTTT. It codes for CASSPDMTTEAFF.

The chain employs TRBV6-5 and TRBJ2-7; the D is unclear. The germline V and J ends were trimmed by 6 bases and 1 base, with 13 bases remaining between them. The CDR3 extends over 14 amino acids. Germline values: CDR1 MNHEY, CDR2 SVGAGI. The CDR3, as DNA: TGTGCCAGCAGACCTTTCACAGAGTCCTACGAGCAGTACTTC. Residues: CASRPFTESYEQYF.

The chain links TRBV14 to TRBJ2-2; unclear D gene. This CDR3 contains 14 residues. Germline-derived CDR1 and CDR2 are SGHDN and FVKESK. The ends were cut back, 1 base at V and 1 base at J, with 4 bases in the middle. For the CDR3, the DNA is TGTGCCAGCAGCCAAGTAATGAACACCGGGGAGCTGTTTTTT. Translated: CASSQVMNTGELFF.

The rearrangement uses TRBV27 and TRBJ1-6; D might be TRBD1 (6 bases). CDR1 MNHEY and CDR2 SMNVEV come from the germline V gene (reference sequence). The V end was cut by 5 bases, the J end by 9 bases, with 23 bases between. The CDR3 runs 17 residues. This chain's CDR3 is CASSLEFPGTSGSPLHF. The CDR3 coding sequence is TGTGCCAGCAGTCTCGAATTCCCCGGGACAAGCGGTTCACCCCTCCACTTT.